A single sample is the source of the 26 T cell receptor beta chains below, sequenced in a study of T cells in tumors after PD-1 blockade. Clones were sequenced by immunoSEQ multiplex PCR, and TCRdb holds only the in-frame ones, with some missing. The sample lists about 33,000 clones; around four fifths were seen once. This sample comprised PBMCs, obtained before anti-PD-1 treatment. The receptors were gathered from a human donor with basal cell carcinoma.

The chain combines TRBV21-1 with TRBJ2-3; the table's D call, TRBD2, was not checked against the DNA. TRBV21-1 is an annotated pseudogene. The CDR3 totals 16 residues. CDR3 in amino acids: CASSKEGQGRADTQYF. CDR3 coding DNA: TGTGCCAGCAGCAAAGAGGGGCAGGGGAGGGCAGATACGCAGTATTTT.

This chain links TRBV2 with TRBJ2-5; 8 bases agree with TRBD1. V was pared by 5 bases and J by 2 bases, with 16 bases of the junction left unmatched. The CDR3 runs 18 residues. CDR1 is SNHLY, CDR2 FYNNEI, per germline. This CDR3 is CASSRGLGGTGSQETQYF. CDR3 nucleotides: TGTGCCAGCAGTCGGGGATTAGGGGGGACAGGATCTCAAGAGACCCAGTACTTC.

The V and J genes are TRBV19 and TRBJ1-3; D gene unclear. Looked up from germline, CDR1 is LNHDA and CDR2 is SQIVND (reference sequence). V was shortened by 6 bases and J by 0 bases, with 12 bases between the two germline ends. The CDR3 runs 15 residues. CDR3 amino acids: CASSPDVFSGNTIYF. CDR3 nucleotide sequence: TGTGCCAGTAGCCCGGACGTTTTCTCTGGAAACACCATATATTTT.

The chain carries TRBV5-8 and TRBJ2-3, with TRBD2 matching 7 bases. Germline V gene data show CDR1 as SGHTS and CDR2 as YDEGEE. V was pared by 7 bases and J by 5 bases, with 10 bases of the junction left unmatched. CDR3 size: 14 residues. In DNA, the CDR3 is TGTGCCAGCCCGGCGGCAGCGGGAAGAGATACGCAGTATTTT. Amino acid sequence: CASPAAAGRDTQYF.

In this sample, this clone turned up once. The rearrangement joins TRBV6-5 to TRBJ2-5; maybe TRBD2 (6 bases). Deletions cut 6 bases from V and 5 bases from J, with 13 bases between. Germline CDR1 reads MNHEY; CDR2 reads SVGAGI. The CDR3 consists of 13 residues. The CDR3 DNA is TGTGCCAGCAGGATGACTGCGGGGGAGACCCAGTACTTC. Residues: CASRMTAGETQYF.

The sample holds a few counts of this clone. This rearrangement joins TRBV29-1 to TRBJ2-1, with D possibly matching TRBD1 (6 bases). The germline CDR1 and CDR2 sequences are SQVTM and ANQGSEA. V lost 7 bases and J 5 bases, leaving 9 bases between the germline ends. The CDR3 covers 11 residues. CDR3: CSADRHNEQFF. The CDR3 coding sequence is TGCAGCGCGGACAGACACAATGAGCAGTTCTTC.

The chain uses TRBV7-2 and TRBJ2-7; TRBD2 agrees at 10 bases. Trimming took 0 bases from V and 4 from J; bases not matched to a gene: 12. This CDR3 comprises 18 residues. Per germline, CDR1 SGHTA and CDR2 FQGNSA. The CDR3 coding sequence is TGTGCCAGCAGCTTAGCCCGATCCTCTGGACTAGCGGTATACGAGCAGTACTTC. This translates into CASSLARSSGLAVYEQYF.

V usage is TRBV27 and J usage is TRBJ2-1; weak D call: TRBD2 (5 bases). The CDR3 spans 16 residues. Germline values: CDR1 MNHEY, CDR2 SMNVEV (reference sequence). V was cut by 5 bases and J by 1 base, with 15 bases left in between. The CDR3 loop reads CASSISLDWSYNEQFF. Written as DNA, the CDR3 is TGTGCCAGCAGTATCAGTCTGGACTGGTCCTACAATGAGCAGTTCTTC.

This chain joins TRBV7-8 and TRBJ1-4, with D possibly TRBD1 on 5 matching bases. CDR1 is SGHVS, CDR2 FQNEAQ, per germline. V was clipped by 5 bases and J by 2 bases, with 9 bases between them. CDR3 length: 14 amino acids. CDR3: CASSLTETNEKLFF. For the CDR3, the DNA is TGTGCCAGCAGCCTGACAGAGACTAATGAAAAACTGTTTTTT.

Remarks on this clone: A read error may account for a junction end that differs from germline. This chain joins TRBV6-2 or TRBV6-3 and TRBJ2-4; no clear D gene. Germline V lookup: CDR1 MNHEY, CDR2 SVGEGT. This CDR3 comprises 14 residues. CDR3 sequence: CASSNSVAKNIQYF. The DNA of the CDR3 is TGTGCCAGCAGTAACTCCGTAGCCAAAAACATTCAGTACTTC.

This clone turned up a few times. The V gene is TRBV7-9, the J gene TRBJ2-7, with D possibly matching TRBD2 (5 bases). The germline gives CDR1 SEHNR, CDR2 FQNEAQ (reference sequence). The CDR3 spans 14 residues. Trimming removed 2 bases from V and 8 bases from J, with 16 bases in between. The CDR3 is CASSLNEGSVQQYF. In DNA form, the CDR3 reads TGTGCCAGCAGCTTAAACGAGGGTAGCGTTCAGCAGTACTTC.

The V call is TRBV14, the J call TRBJ1-4; D unclear. Germline V gene lookup returns CDR1 SGHDN and CDR2 FVKESK. Trimming stripped 2 bases from V and 7 bases from J, with 8 bases between. This CDR3 has 13 residues. In DNA, the CDR3 is TGTGCCAGCAGCCAATCGTACGGTGAAAAACTGTTTTTT. Encoded protein: CASSQSYGEKLFF.

The genes are TRBV2 and TRBJ1-1, with no clear D. This CDR3 contains 11 residues. CDR1 and CDR2 (germline): SNHLY, FYNNEI. V was trimmed by 8 bases and J by 1 base, leaving 5 bases between them. The CDR3 region is CASGSNTEAFF. CDR3 nucleotide sequence: TGTGCCAGCGGCTCGAACACTGAAGCTTTCTTT.

The chain combines TRBV28 with TRBJ1-5, with D possibly TRBD1 on 6 matching bases. From germline, CDR1 is MDHEN and CDR2 SYDVKM. The CDR3 covers 16 residues. V shed 0 bases and J shed 2 bases, with 11 bases lying between them. The CDR3 region has the DNA TGTGCCAGCAGTTTATGGGGGGGGCAGGGCAATCAGCCCCAGCATTTT. This gives the protein CASSLWGGQGNQPQHF.

The J gene is TRBJ1-2, the V gene TRBV4-3; D unresolved. Trimming removed 1 base at V and 1 base at J, with 4 bases between. Germline CDR1 and CDR2: LGHNA and YSLEER. This CDR3 spans 13 amino acids. CDR3 nucleotides: TGCGCCAGCAGCCAAGCCGGTAACTATGGCTACACCTTC. Its translation is CASSQAGNYGYTF.

This sequence joins TRBV25-1 and TRBJ1-1; D is perhaps TRBD1 (5 bases). The V end was cut by 3 bases, the J end by 0 bases, with 11 bases between. The CDR3 has 15 amino acids. The germline CDR1 and CDR2 sequences are MGHDK and SYGVNS. This CDR3 reads CASSEQGLLNTEAFF. The CDR3 DNA sequence: TGTGCCAGCAGTGAGCAGGGACTGTTGAACACTGAAGCTTTCTTT.

This rearrangement joins TRBV7-2 to TRBJ2-7; 9 bases align to TRBD2. The germline CDR1 and CDR2 sequences are SGHTA and FQGNSA. The CDR3 extends over 16 amino acids. The V gene end was trimmed by 3 bases and the J gene end by 1 base; junction bases not matched to a gene: 7. The chain's CDR3 is CASSLTIAGASYEQYF. CDR3 bases: TGTGCCAGCAGCTTGACTATAGCGGGGGCTTCCTACGAGCAGTACTTC.

This chain joins TRBV30 and TRBJ2-7, with 11 bases matching TRBD1. Germline-derived CDR1 and CDR2 are GTSNPN and SVGIG (reference sequence). The V and J ends lost 5 bases and 3 bases, in that order; junction bases with no gene match: 6. The CDR3 sequence is 14 residues long. This CDR3 reads CAWGQGATVYEQYF. As DNA, the CDR3 is TGTGCCTGGGGACAGGGGGCAACGGTCTACGAGCAGTACTTC.

The chain carries TRBV7-2 and TRBJ2-7; D is possibly TRBD2 (6 bases). V dropped 5 bases and J dropped 2 bases, with 13 bases sitting between them. This CDR3 spans 14 amino acids. The germline V gene has CDR1 SGHTA and CDR2 FQGNSA. CDR3 sequence (DNA): TGTGCCAGCAGCCTATGGGCGGGGCCCTACGAGCAGTACTTC. This encodes CASSLWAGPYEQYF.

J is TRBJ2-1 and V is TRBV3-1 (or the pseudogene TRBV3-2); no reliable D call. This CDR3 is built from 15 residues. CDR1 and CDR2 from the germline V gene are LGHDT and YNNKEL (reference sequence). V lost 1 base and J 4 bases, leaving 11 bases between the germline ends. This CDR3 reads CASSQGYSLYNEQFF. As DNA, the CDR3 is TGTGCCAGCAGCCAAGGGTACAGTCTTTACAATGAGCAGTTCTTC.

This clone was observed a single time. This CDR3 is CASSQAGGNAEAFF. DNA of the CDR3: TGTGCCAGCAGCCAAGCAGGGGGGAATGCTGAAGCTTTCTTT. This chain uses TRBV4-2 with TRBJ1-1; 7 positions match TRBD1. J lost 6 bases, V lost 1 base, and 5 bases had no gene match. This CDR3 spans 14 amino acids. CDR1 and CDR2 (germline): LGHNA, YNFKEQ.

This chain uses TRBV6-6 with TRBJ2-2; weak D call: TRBD2 (6 bases). Germline CDR1 is MNHNY and CDR2 is SVGAGI (reference sequence). Trimming took 6 bases from V and 4 from J, leaving 12 bases between them. This CDR3 is built from 14 residues. The CDR3 DNA is TGTGCCAGCAGGGCCCGGGGGAGCACCGGGGAGCTGTTTTTT. Translation: CASRARGSTGELFF.

The V and J genes are TRBV5-1 and TRBJ2-7; the D call may be TRBD1 or TRBD2 (5 bases each). CDR1 and CDR2 (germline): SGHRS, YFSETQ. The CDR3 runs to 12 residues. The germline V and J ends were trimmed by 4 bases and 6 bases, with 11 bases remaining between them. DNA of the CDR3: TGCGCCAGCAGCCTAGAGGGGCGCGAGCAGTACTTC. Translation gives CASSLEGREQYF.

The chain is built from TRBV2 and TRBJ1-1; D not certain. The CDR3 is made up of 15 amino acids. Germline lookup yields CDR1 SNHLY and CDR2 FYNNEI. Trimming shortened V by 4 bases and J by 1 base, and 13 bases separated the two germline ends. In DNA form, the CDR3 reads TGTGCCAGCAGTGGGCCTGGACGGAGGAACACTGAAGCTTTCTTT. Its protein is CASSGPGRRNTEAFF.

V is TRBV18 and J is TRBJ2-7, with 9 bases lining up with TRBD2. V dropped 4 bases and J dropped 7; count of bases not matched to a gene: 8. The germline gives CDR1 KGHSH, CDR2 LQKENI. The CDR3 is 14 amino acids. The CDR3 region is CASSRIAGADEQYF. CDR3 nucleotides: TGTGCCAGCTCACGGATAGCGGGAGCCGATGAGCAGTACTTC.

This chain links TRBV7-2 with TRBJ1-5; D remains unclear. The CDR3 has 13 residues. The V and J ends lost 5 bases and 1 base respectively, with 6 bases between them. Per germline, CDR1 SGHTA and CDR2 FQGNSA. DNA of the CDR3: TGTGCCAGCAGCCGCTACAGCAATCAGCCCCAGCATTTT. It yields the protein CASSRYSNQPQHF.